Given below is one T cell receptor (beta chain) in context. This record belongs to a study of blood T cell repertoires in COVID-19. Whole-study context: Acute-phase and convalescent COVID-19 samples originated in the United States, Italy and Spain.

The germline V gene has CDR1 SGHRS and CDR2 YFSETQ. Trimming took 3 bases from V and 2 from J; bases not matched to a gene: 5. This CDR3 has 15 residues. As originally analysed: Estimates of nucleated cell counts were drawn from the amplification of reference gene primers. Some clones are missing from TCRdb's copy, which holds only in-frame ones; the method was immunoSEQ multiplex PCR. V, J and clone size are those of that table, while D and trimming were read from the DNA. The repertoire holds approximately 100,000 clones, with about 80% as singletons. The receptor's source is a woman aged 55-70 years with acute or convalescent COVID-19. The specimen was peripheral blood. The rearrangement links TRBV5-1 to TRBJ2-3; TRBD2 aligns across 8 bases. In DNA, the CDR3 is TGCGCCAGCAGCTCCCGGACTAGCTACACAGATACGCAGTATTTT. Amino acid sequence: CASSSRTSYTDTQYF. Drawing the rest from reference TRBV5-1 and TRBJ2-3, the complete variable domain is KAGVTQTPRYLIKTRGQQVTLSCSPISGHRSVSWYQQTPGQGLQFLFEYFSETQRNKGNFPGRFSGRQFSNSRSEMNVSTLELGDSALYLCASSSRTSYTDTQYFGPGTRLTVL.